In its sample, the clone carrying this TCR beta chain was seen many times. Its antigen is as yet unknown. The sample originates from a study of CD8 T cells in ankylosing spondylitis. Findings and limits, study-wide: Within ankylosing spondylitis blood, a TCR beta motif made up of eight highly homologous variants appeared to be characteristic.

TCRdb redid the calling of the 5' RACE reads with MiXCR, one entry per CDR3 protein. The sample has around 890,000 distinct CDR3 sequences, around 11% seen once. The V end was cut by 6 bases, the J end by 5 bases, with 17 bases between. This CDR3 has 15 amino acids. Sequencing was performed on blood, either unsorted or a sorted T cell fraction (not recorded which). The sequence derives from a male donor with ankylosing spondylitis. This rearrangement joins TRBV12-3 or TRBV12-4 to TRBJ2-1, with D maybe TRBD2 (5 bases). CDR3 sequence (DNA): TGTGCCAGCAGAAACTACGGGGTCGGGGACAATGAGCAGTTCTTC. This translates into CASRNYGVGDNEQFF.